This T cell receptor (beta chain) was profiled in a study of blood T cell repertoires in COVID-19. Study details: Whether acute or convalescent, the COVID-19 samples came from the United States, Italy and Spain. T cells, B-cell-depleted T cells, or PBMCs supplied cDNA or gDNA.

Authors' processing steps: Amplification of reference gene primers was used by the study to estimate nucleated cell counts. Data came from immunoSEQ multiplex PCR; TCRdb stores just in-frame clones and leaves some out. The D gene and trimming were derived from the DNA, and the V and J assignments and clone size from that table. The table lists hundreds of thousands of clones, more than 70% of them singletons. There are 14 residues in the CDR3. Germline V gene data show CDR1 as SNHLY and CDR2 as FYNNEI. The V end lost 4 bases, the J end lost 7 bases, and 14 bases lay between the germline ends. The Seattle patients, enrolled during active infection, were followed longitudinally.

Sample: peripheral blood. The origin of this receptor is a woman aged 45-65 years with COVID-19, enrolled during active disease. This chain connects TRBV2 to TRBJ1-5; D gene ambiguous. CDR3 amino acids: CASSALVANQPQHF. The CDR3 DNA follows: TGTGCCAGCAGTGCGCTAGTGGCCAACCAGCCCCAGCATTTT. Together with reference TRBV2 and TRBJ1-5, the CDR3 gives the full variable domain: EPEVTQTPSHQVTQMGQEVILRCVPISNHLYFYWYRQILGQKVEFLVSFYNNEISEKSEIFDDQFSVERPDGSNFTLKIRSTKLEDSAMYFCASSALVANQPQHFGDGTRLSIL.